This T cell receptor beta chain was observed in a study of blood T cell repertoires in COVID-19. Study overall: Samples came from the United States, Italy and Spain, spanning acute and convalescent COVID-19.

Germline V gives CDR1 SGHKS, CDR2 YYEKEE (reference sequence). The CDR3 consists of 17 residues. J lost 0 bases, V lost 1 base, and 7 bases had no gene match. Individuals drawn from about 26 US areas were roughly 18 to 95 years old. Someone with COVID-19 had been met by exposed participants within 2 weeks before study entry. Repertoires were generated with immunoSEQ multiplex PCR, while TCRdb's copy carries only in-frame clones and drops some. This table holds about 430,000 clones, about 88% found once. This TCR came from a woman under 30 who had been exposed to COVID-19. The chain links TRBV5-5 to TRBJ1-5; 7 bases match TRBD1. Sequenced input: PBMCs or T cells enriched from blood (not recorded which). The CDR3: CASSLWQGDLSNQPQHF. DNA of the CDR3: TGTGCCAGCAGCTTGTGGCAGGGGGATCTTAGCAATCAGCCCCAGCATTTT.